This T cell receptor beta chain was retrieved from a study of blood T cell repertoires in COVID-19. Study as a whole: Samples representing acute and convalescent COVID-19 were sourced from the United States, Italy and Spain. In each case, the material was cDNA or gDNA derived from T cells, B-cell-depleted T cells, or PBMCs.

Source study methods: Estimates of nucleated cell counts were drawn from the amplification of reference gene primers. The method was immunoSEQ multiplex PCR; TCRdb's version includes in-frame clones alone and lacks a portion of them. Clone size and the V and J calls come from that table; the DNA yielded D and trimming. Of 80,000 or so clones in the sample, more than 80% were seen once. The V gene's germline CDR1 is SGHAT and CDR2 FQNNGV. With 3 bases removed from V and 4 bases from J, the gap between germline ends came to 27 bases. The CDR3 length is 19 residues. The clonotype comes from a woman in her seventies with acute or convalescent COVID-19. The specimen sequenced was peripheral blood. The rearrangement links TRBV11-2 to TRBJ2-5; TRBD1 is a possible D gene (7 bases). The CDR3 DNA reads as TGTGCCAGCAGCTTTCCCACGCGGGACAGCTCCACGGAGATAGAGACCCAGTACTTC. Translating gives CASSFPTRDSSTEIETQYF.